This T cell receptor beta chain was observed in a study of sequential checkpoint blockade in melanoma. Whole-study context: First-line arms were nivolumab then ipilimumab, or the reverse, randomized 1:1. Maintenance nivolumab came after either treatment sequence.

Treatment meaning: randomized to nivolumab then ipilimumab (arm A) or the reverse (arm B). No patient had prior DNA-damaging chemotherapy. Sorted cells were live CD3+CD8+, lacking CD19 and CD56, from PBMCs. The method was immunoSEQ multiplex PCR; TCRdb's version includes in-frame clones alone and lacks a portion of them. Found here are 8,000 to 8,500 clones, around three fifths of them singletons; the top ten hold approximately 16%. The CDR3 totals 14 residues. CDR1 and CDR2 (germline): MNHEY, SMNVEV (reference sequence). Trimming at V came to 5 bases and at J to 1 base, leaving 4 bases not matched to a gene.

Material: CD8+ T cells sorted from blood (inferred from file names), obtained from a patient given nivolumab and ipilimumab in sequence. The source of this sequence is a human donor with melanoma. This chain uses TRBV27 with TRBJ1-1; TRBD1 matches 7 bases. The CDR3 coding sequence is TGTGCCAGCAGTCCCGGGGACAGGAACACTGAAGCTTTCTTT. This codes for CASSPGDRNTEAFF.